A selection of T cell receptor beta chains follows, all from one sample in a study of cytomegalovirus exposure and HLA in healthy donors. Repertoires were generated with immunoSEQ multiplex PCR, while TCRdb's copy carries only in-frame clones and drops some. The sample yields some 150,000 clones, about 70% seen once. The sample was PBMCs. The receptors shown here come from a woman aged 55-69 years in good health and CMV-seropositive. Each CDR3 is given with its conserved first and last residue. The D gene is left open where the match is weak. Clone sizes are given selectively: once, few, many, or a class where the clone is expanded.

CDR3 DNA: TGTGCCAGTCCTCGCTACAATGAGCAGTTCTTC
CDR3 protein: CASPRYNEQFF
D gene: NA
clone size: NA
V gene: TRBV6-1
J gene: TRBJ2-1

CDR3 DNA: TGTGCCAGCAGCTTGGGGGACAGCAACACTGAAGCTTTCTTT
CDR3 protein: CASSLGDSNTEAFF
D gene: TRBD1
clone size: NA
V gene: TRBV5-4
J gene: TRBJ1-1

CDR3 DNA: TGTGCCACCAGCAGAGGAGGGACAGTTAGCAATCAGCCCCAGCATTTT
CDR3 protein: CATSRGGTVSNQPQHF
D gene: TRBD1
clone size: NA
V gene: TRBV15
J gene: TRBJ1-5

CDR3 DNA: TGTGCCAGCAGCTTGGGGACTAGCGGGAGTTGGAATGAGCAGTTCTTC
CDR3 protein: CASSLGTSGSWNEQFF
D gene: TRBD2
clone size: NA
V gene: TRBV5-4
J gene: TRBJ2-1

CDR3 DNA: TGTGCCAGCAGTTACCGGGGACAGGGGGATGGCTACACCTTC
CDR3 protein: CASSYRGQGDGYTF
D gene: TRBD1
clone size: NA
V gene: TRBV6-5
J gene: TRBJ1-2

CDR3 DNA: TGTGCCAGCAATTCGGGGGGCTCTGGGGCCAACGTCCTGACTTTC
CDR3 protein: CASNSGGSGANVLTF
D gene: TRBD2
clone size: few
V gene: TRBV28
J gene: TRBJ2-6

CDR3 DNA: TGCGCCAGCAGCGGACAGGGGGGGAACTATGGCTACACCTTC
CDR3 protein: CASSGQGGNYGYTF
D gene: TRBD1
clone size: NA
V gene: TRBV5-1
J gene: TRBJ1-2

CDR3 DNA: TGTGCCATCAGTGAACTCGCGGGAATCAACAATGAGCAGTTCTTC
CDR3 protein: CAISELAGINNEQFF
D gene: NA
clone size: once
V gene: TRBV10-3
J gene: TRBJ2-1

CDR3 DNA: TGTGCCAGCAGCTCCGGACTAGCGGGAGAGACCCAGTACTTC
CDR3 protein: CASSSGLAGETQYF
D gene: TRBD2
clone size: NA
V gene: TRBV7-3
J gene: TRBJ2-5

CDR3 DNA: TGTGCCAGCAGCTTGACTAACACAGATACGCAGTATTTT
CDR3 protein: CASSLTNTDTQYF
D gene: NA
clone size: NA
V gene: TRBV7-8
J gene: TRBJ2-3

CDR3 DNA: TGTGCCAGCAGTTTAGGACAGAACTATGGCTACACCTTC
CDR3 protein: CASSLGQNYGYTF
D gene: NA
clone size: NA
V gene: TRBV27
J gene: TRBJ1-2

CDR3 DNA: TGTGCCAGCAGCCAAAGCTATGTAGGGGACGAGCAGTACTTC
CDR3 protein: CASSQSYVGDEQYF
D gene: NA
clone size: NA
V gene: TRBV14
J gene: TRBJ2-7

CDR3 DNA: TGTGCCACCGGGCCCGGGACAGGCTCCTACGAGCAGTACTTC
CDR3 protein: CATGPGTGSYEQYF
D gene: TRBD1
clone size: NA
V gene: TRBV10-3
J gene: TRBJ2-7

CDR3 DNA: TGTGCCAGCAGTTACCTCCAGGGGGCTGGAACTGAAGCTTTCTTT
CDR3 protein: CASSYLQGAGTEAFF
D gene: TRBD1
clone size: NA
V gene: TRBV6-5
J gene: TRBJ1-1

CDR3 DNA: TGTGCCAGCTCCCCTGGACAGGGAATGAACACTGAAGCTTTCTTT
CDR3 protein: CASSPGQGMNTEAFF
D gene: TRBD1
clone size: NA
V gene: TRBV2
J gene: TRBJ1-1

CDR3 DNA: TGTGCCAGCAGCAGAGGGTTGGCTGAAAAACTGTTTTTT
CDR3 protein: CASSRGLAEKLFF
D gene: NA
clone size: NA
V gene: TRBV14
J gene: TRBJ1-4

CDR3 DNA: TGTGCCAGCAGTTACTCGCCAGCGGCGAACACCGGGGAGCTGTTTTTT
CDR3 protein: CASSYSPAANTGELFF
D gene: NA
clone size: NA
V gene: TRBV6-5
J gene: TRBJ2-2

CDR3 DNA: TGTGCCAGCAGGTTTAGCGGGAAATCGGCCGGGGAGCTGTTTTTT
CDR3 protein: CASRFSGKSAGELFF
D gene: TRBD2
clone size: NA
V gene: TRBV2
J gene: TRBJ2-2

CDR3 DNA: TGTGCCAGCAGTTCCTACTTGGCCGGGGAGCTGTTTTTT
CDR3 protein: CASSSYLAGELFF
D gene: NA
clone size: NA
V gene: TRBV27
J gene: TRBJ2-2

CDR3 DNA: TGTGCCAGCAGCCCCAGGGTTGGGAACACTGAAGCTTTCTTT
CDR3 protein: CASSPRVGNTEAFF
D gene: NA
clone size: few
V gene: TRBV9
J gene: TRBJ1-1

CDR3 DNA: TGTGCCAGCAGTTACACTCGCACAGGGCATTTAGGCTACACCTTC
CDR3 protein: CASSYTRTGHLGYTF
D gene: NA
clone size: NA
V gene: TRBV6-5
J gene: TRBJ1-2

CDR3 DNA: TGTGCCAGCAGCCCCAGGGGGGCTAACTATGGCTACACCTTC
CDR3 protein: CASSPRGANYGYTF
D gene: TRBD1
clone size: NA
V gene: TRBV7-9
J gene: TRBJ1-2

CDR3 DNA: TGTGCCAGCAGCCGGGGAGCGGAGCGCTACAATGAGCAGTTCTTC
CDR3 protein: CASSRGAERYNEQFF
D gene: NA
clone size: NA
V gene: TRBV11-3
J gene: TRBJ2-1

CDR3 DNA: TGCGCCAGCAGCTTACAGGGATTAACTGAAGCTTTCTTT
CDR3 protein: CASSLQGLTEAFF
D gene: NA
clone size: NA
V gene: TRBV5-1
J gene: TRBJ1-1

CDR3 DNA: TGCAGCGTGGGGGGTTGGAACACTGAAGCTTTCTTT
CDR3 protein: CSVGGWNTEAFF
D gene: NA
clone size: NA
V gene: TRBV29-1
J gene: TRBJ1-1

CDR3 DNA: TGTGCCAGCGGGAGACAGGGTAAGGAGCAGTACTTC
CDR3 protein: CASGRQGKEQYF
D gene: NA
clone size: NA
V gene: TRBV21-1
J gene: TRBJ2-7

CDR3 DNA: TGTGCCAGCAGTGAATTGGCCAGAGAAGCTTTCTTT
CDR3 protein: CASSELAREAFF
D gene: NA
clone size: NA
V gene: TRBV2
J gene: TRBJ1-1

CDR3 DNA: TGCGCCAGCAGCGATCCGTCCGGGACAGGGGTACCAGATACGCAGTATTTT
CDR3 protein: CASSDPSGTGVPDTQYF
D gene: TRBD1
clone size: NA
V gene: TRBV5-1
J gene: TRBJ2-3

CDR3 DNA: TGTGCCAGCAGCTTAATCCAGGGGTTTTACGGCGGGGAGCTGTTTTTT
CDR3 protein: CASSLIQGFYGGELFF
D gene: NA
clone size: NA
V gene: TRBV11-2
J gene: TRBJ2-2

CDR3 DNA: TGTGCCAGCGCCGGGGTTGAAGCTTTCTTT
CDR3 protein: CASAGVEAFF
D gene: NA
clone size: few
V gene: TRBV6-1
J gene: TRBJ1-1

CDR3 DNA: TGTGCCAGCAGGGGGGGGACATGGGAGACCCAGTACTTC
CDR3 protein: CASRGGTWETQYF
D gene: NA
clone size: NA
V gene: TRBV28
J gene: TRBJ2-5

CDR3 DNA: TGTGCCAGCAGCCATTACCTTCCGGGAGATCGATATGGCTACACCTTC
CDR3 protein: CASSHYLPGDRYGYTF
D gene: NA
clone size: NA
V gene: TRBV4-2
J gene: TRBJ1-2

CDR3 DNA: TGCGCCAGCAGCCGACCCGGACTAGCGGAGCAGTTCTTC
CDR3 protein: CASSRPGLAEQFF
D gene: TRBD2
clone size: NA
V gene: TRBV4-1
J gene: TRBJ2-1

CDR3 DNA: TGTGCCAGCTCACCTCTCCACTCGGGTGTTGGCTCCTACGAGCAGTACTTC
CDR3 protein: CASSPLHSGVGSYEQYF
D gene: NA
clone size: NA
V gene: TRBV18
J gene: TRBJ2-7

CDR3 DNA: TGCGCCAGCAGCTTGTTTGGACCAGGGGGTTCGGGCGAGCAGTACTTC
CDR3 protein: CASSLFGPGGSGEQYF
D gene: TRBD1
clone size: NA
V gene: TRBV5-1
J gene: TRBJ2-7

CDR3 DNA: TGTGCCAGCAGCTTAGACTTTAGCAATCAGCCCCAGCATTTT
CDR3 protein: CASSLDFSNQPQHF
D gene: NA
clone size: NA
V gene: TRBV7-8
J gene: TRBJ1-5

CDR3 DNA: TGTGCCAGTAGGGGAGGGAGTACTAACTATGGCTACACCTTC
CDR3 protein: CASRGGSTNYGYTF
D gene: NA
clone size: NA
V gene: TRBV19
J gene: TRBJ1-2

CDR3 DNA: TGTGCCAGCAGGTCCACCCCCGACAGATATGAAGCTTTCTTT
CDR3 protein: CASRSTPDRYEAFF
D gene: NA
clone size: NA
V gene: TRBV6-5
J gene: TRBJ1-1

CDR3 DNA: TGTGCCACCAGCACACCCGGGACAGGGATAAATGAGCAGTTCTTC
CDR3 protein: CATSTPGTGINEQFF
D gene: TRBD1
clone size: few
V gene: TRBV15
J gene: TRBJ2-1

CDR3 DNA: TGCGCCAGCAGCCAAGAGGGACTCCTCAATCAGCCCCAGCATTTT
CDR3 protein: CASSQEGLLNQPQHF
D gene: NA
clone size: NA
V gene: TRBV4-1
J gene: TRBJ1-5

CDR3 DNA: TGTGCCAGTAGTATCCTCGAGACAGGGGGTAATCAGCCCCAGCATTTT
CDR3 protein: CASSILETGGNQPQHF
D gene: TRBD1
clone size: NA
V gene: TRBV19
J gene: TRBJ1-5